This is a list of T cell receptor beta chains from one sample in a study of shared clonotypes between healthy human individuals. Sequenced by immunoSEQ multiplex PCR; TCRdb stores in-frame clones only, minus some. This table has approximately 1.9 million clones, 93% appearing once. The sequencing sample was made of naive CD8+ T cells from PBMCs. These receptors were collected from a man younger than 35 in good health. Some clones in this sample may be carry-over from other donors' samples. Both conserved end residues are part of each CDR3. Each record gives: J gene, V gene, CDR3 length, CDR3 protein.

J: TRBJ1-5; V: TRBV28; length: 18; CDR3: CASSFGVHGPYSNQPQHF
J: TRBJ2-7; V: TRBV6-5; length: 14; CDR3: CASSPGAFSYEQYF
J: TRBJ1-2; V: TRBV11-2; length: 15; CDR3: CASSSRQEANYGYTF
J: TRBJ2-2; V: TRBV10-1; length: 15; CDR3: CASSFIAGVDGELFF
J: TRBJ2-7; V: TRBV9; length: 17; CDR3: CASSPGLAETLAYEQYF
J: TRBJ2-7; V: TRBV7-9; length: 12; CDR3: CAIEREGNEQYF
J: TRBJ2-3; V: TRBV27; length: 13; CDR3: CASSLSEEGTQYF
J: TRBJ2-2; V: TRBV11-2; length: 17; CDR3: CASSSQQGDANTGELFF
J: TRBJ2-7; V: TRBV29-1; length: 14; CDR3: CSVLSGRALGEQYF
J: TRBJ2-7; V: TRBV9; length: 12; CDR3: CASGQGASEQYF
J: TRBJ2-1; V: TRBV27; length: 14; CDR3: CASSYRVGNQEQFF
J: TRBJ2-7; V: TRBV19; length: 15; CDR3: CASSTGTGAYYEQYF
J: TRBJ2-2; V: TRBV7-3; length: 19; CDR3: CASSLKPGQAHANTGELFF
J: TRBJ1-2; V: TRBV27; length: 16; CDR3: CASSSRRTDTNYGYTF
J: TRBJ1-1; V: TRBV6-5; length: 13; CDR3: CASYQGENTEAFF
J: TRBJ2-7; V: TRBV30; length: 11; CDR3: CAWRRETEQYF
J: TRBJ2-2; V: TRBV6-1; length: 15; CDR3: CASSERLAGTGELFF
J: TRBJ2-7; V: TRBV6-5; length: 15; CDR3: CASSYPGQGGYEQYF
J: TRBJ1-1; V: TRBV30; length: 13; CDR3: CAWSVMGNTEAFF
J: TRBJ2-5; V: TRBV27; length: 17; CDR3: CASSPGPPTGAEETQYF
J: TRBJ2-1; V: TRBV4-3; length: 17; CDR3: CASSQVFKEELLDEQFF
J: TRBJ2-1; V: TRBV6-5; length: 14; CDR3: CASSPFGSYNEQFF
J: TRBJ1-1; V: TRBV7-9; length: 15; CDR3: CASSARDHPNTEAFF
J: TRBJ2-2; V: TRBV28; length: 14; CDR3: CASTGTGRTGELFF
J: TRBJ1-1; V: TRBV7-9; length: 12; CDR3: CASSLWATEAFF
J: TRBJ2-7; V: TRBV5-6; length: 14; CDR3: CASSSSGGSYEQYF
J: TRBJ1-5; V: TRBV11-2; length: 12; CDR3: CASSIGSQPQHF
J: TRBJ1-5; V: TRBV10-3; length: 13; CDR3: CAISESPDQPQHF
J: TRBJ1-5; V: TRBV4-1; length: 15; CDR3: CASSQVVIGNQPQHF
J: TRBJ2-6; V: TRBV6-5; length: 15; CDR3: CASSYSFSGANVLTF